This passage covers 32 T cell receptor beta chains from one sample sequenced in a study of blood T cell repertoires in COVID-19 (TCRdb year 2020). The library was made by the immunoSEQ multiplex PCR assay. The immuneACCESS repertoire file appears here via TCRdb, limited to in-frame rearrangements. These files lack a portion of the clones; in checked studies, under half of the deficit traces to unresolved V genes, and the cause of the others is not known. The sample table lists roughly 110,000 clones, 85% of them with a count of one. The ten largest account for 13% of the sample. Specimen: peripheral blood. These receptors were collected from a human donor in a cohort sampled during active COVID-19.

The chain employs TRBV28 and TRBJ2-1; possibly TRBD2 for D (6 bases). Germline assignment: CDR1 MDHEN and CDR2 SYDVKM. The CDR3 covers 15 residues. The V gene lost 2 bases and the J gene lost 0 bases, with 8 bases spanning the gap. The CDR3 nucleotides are TGTGCCAGCAGTTTAGTGGGGGGCTCCTACAATGAGCAGTTCTTC. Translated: CASSLVGGSYNEQFF. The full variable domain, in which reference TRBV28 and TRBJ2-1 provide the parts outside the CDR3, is DVKVTQSSRYLVKRTGEKVFLECVQDMDHENMFWYRQDPGLGLRLIYFSYDVKMKEKGDIPEGYSVSREKKERFSLILESASTNQTSMYLCASSLVGGSYNEQFFGPGTRLTVL.

The CDR3 DNA reads TGTGCCAGCAGCCTCTGGAGGGGCACTGAAGCTTTCTTT. Protein product: CASSLWRGTEAFF. J is TRBJ1-1 and V is TRBV6-2 or TRBV6-3; TRBD1 might be the D (5 bases). This CDR3 has 13 residues. Germline CDR1 is MNHEY and CDR2 is SVGEGT. Trimming removed 6 bases at V and 4 bases at J, with 12 bases between.

The CDR3 nucleotides read TGTGCCAGCAGTTCTTCCTCCAGGGCGGGCAATCAGCCCCAGCATTTT. It specifies CASSSSSRAGNQPQHF. The chain has TRBV6-5 and TRBJ1-5; TRBD1 might be the D (5 bases). The germline V gene encodes CDR1 MNHEY and CDR2 SVGAGI. The CDR3 totals 16 residues. V dropped 4 bases and J dropped 2 bases, with 15 bases sitting between them.

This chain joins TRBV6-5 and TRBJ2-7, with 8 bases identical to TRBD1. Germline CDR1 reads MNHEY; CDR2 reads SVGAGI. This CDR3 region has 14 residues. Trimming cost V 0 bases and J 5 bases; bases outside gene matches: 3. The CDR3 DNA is TGTGCCAGCAGTTACTCGACAGGGGAACACGAGCAGTACTTC. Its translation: CASSYSTGEHEQYF.

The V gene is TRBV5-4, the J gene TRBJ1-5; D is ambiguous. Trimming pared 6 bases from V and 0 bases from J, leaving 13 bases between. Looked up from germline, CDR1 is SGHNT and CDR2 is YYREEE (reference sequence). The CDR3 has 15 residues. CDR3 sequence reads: CASKADPFSNQPQHF. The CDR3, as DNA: TGTGCCAGCAAGGCGGATCCGTTTAGCAATCAGCCCCAGCATTTT.

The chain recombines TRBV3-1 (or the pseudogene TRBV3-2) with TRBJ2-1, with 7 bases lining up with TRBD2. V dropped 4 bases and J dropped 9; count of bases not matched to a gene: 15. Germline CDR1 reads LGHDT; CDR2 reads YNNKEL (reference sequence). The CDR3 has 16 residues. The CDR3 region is CASSPSGSGAGGEQFF. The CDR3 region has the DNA TGTGCCAGCAGCCCGAGTGGGAGCGGGGCCGGGGGTGAGCAGTTCTTC.

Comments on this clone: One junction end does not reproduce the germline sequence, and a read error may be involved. The CDR3 nucleotides are TGTGCCAGCTCACCTACTGGGACAGTCTCCCACGAGCAGTACTTC. Encoded protein: CASSPTGTVSHEQYF. The chain has TRBV18 and TRBJ2-7; 7 bases line up with TRBD1. CDR1 and CDR2 (germline): KGHSH, LQKENI. The CDR3 is 15 residues long.

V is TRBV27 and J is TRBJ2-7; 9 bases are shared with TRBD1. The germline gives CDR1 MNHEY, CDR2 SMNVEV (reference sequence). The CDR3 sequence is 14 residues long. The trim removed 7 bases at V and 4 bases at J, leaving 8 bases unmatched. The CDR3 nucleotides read TGTGCCAGCAAACTGGGACAGGGTAGATACGAGCAGTACTTC. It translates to CASKLGQGRYEQYF.

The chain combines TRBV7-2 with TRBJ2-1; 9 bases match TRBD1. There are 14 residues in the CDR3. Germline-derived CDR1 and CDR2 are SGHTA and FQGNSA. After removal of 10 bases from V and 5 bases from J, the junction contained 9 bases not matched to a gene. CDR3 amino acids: CATARGQGDNEQFF. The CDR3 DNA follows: TGTGCCACCGCTCGGGGACAGGGTGACAATGAGCAGTTCTTC. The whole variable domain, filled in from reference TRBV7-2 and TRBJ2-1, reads GAGVSQSPSNKVTEKGKDVELRCDPISGHTALYWYRQSLGQGLEFLIYFQGNSAPDKSGLPSDRFSAERTGGSVSTLTIQRTQQEDSAVYLCATARGQGDNEQFFGPGTRLTVL.

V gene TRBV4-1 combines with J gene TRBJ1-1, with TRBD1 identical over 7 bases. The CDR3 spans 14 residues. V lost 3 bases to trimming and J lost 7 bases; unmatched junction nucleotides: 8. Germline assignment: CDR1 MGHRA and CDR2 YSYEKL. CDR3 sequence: CASSHRDSGYEAFF. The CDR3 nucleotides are TGCGCCAGCAGCCACCGGGACAGCGGTTATGAAGCTTTCTTT.

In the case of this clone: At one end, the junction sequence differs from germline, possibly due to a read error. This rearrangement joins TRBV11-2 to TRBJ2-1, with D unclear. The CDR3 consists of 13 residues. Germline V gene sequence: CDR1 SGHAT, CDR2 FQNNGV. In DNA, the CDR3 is TGTGCCAGCAGCCTAGAAGTCGGGAATGAGCAGTTCTTC. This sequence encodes CASSLEVGNEQFF.

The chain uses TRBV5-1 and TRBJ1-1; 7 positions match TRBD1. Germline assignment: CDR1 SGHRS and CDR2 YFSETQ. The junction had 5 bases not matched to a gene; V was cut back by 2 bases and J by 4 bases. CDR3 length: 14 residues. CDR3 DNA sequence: TGCGCCAGCAGCTTATTAGGGACAGCCACTGAAGCTTTCTTT. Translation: CASSLLGTATEAFF.

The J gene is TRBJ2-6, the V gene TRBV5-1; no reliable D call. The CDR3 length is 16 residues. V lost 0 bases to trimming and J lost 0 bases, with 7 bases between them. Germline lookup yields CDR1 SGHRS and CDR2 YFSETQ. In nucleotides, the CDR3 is TGCGCCAGCAGCTTGGCACAGACCTCTGGGGCCAACGTCCTGACTTTC. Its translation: CASSLAQTSGANVLTF.

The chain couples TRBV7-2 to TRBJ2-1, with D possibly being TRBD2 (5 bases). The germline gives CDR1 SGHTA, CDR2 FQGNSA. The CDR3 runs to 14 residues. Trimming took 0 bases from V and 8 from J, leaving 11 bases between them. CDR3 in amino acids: CASSLASAVHEQFF. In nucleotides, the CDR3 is TGTGCCAGCAGCTTAGCCTCAGCGGTACATGAGCAGTTCTTC.

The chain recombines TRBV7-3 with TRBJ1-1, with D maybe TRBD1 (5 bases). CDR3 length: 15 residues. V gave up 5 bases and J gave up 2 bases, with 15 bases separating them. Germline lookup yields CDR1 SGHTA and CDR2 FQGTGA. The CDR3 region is CASSATGGSNTEAFF. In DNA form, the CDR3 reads TGTGCCAGCAGCGCCACGGGGGGTTCCAACACTGAAGCTTTCTTT.

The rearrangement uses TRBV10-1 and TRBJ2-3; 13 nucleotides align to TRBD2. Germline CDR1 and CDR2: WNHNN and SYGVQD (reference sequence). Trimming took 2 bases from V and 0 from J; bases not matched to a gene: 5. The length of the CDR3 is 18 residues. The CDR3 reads CASSERLAGGSSTDTQYF. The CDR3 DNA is TGCGCCAGCAGTGAGAGACTAGCGGGGGGCTCTAGCACAGATACGCAGTATTTT.

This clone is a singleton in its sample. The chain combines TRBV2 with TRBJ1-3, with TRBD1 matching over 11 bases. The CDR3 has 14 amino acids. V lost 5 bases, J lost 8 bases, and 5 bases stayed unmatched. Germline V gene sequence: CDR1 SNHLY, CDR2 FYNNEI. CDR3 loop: CASSQRDRGDTIYF. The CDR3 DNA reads TGTGCCAGCAGTCAACGGGACAGGGGGGACACCATATATTTT.

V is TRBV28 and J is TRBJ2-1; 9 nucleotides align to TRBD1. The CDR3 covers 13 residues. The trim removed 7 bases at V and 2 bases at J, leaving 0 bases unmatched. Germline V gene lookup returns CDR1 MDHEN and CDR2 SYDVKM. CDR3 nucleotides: TGTGCCAGCAACAGGGGGCCCTACAATGAGCAGTTCTTC. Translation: CASNRGPYNEQFF.

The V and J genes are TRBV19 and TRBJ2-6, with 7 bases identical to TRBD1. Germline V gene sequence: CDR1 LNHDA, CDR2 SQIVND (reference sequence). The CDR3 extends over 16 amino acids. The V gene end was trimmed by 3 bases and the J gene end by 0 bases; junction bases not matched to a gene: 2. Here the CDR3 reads CASSMGQPSGANVLTF. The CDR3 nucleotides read TGTGCCAGTAGTATGGGACAGCCCTCTGGGGCCAACGTCCTGACTTTC.

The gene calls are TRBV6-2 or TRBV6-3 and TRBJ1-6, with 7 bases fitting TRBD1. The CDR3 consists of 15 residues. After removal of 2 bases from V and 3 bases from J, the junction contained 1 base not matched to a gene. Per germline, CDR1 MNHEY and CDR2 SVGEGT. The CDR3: CASSYRDSYNSPLHF. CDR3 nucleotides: TGTGCCAGCAGTTACCGGGACAGCTATAATTCACCCCTCCACTTT.

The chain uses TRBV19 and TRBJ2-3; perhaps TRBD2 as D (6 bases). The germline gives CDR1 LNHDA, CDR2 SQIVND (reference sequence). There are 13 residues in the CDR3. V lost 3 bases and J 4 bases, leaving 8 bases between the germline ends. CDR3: CASSMEGPDTQYF. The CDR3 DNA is TGTGCCAGTAGTATGGAGGGTCCAGATACGCAGTATTTT.

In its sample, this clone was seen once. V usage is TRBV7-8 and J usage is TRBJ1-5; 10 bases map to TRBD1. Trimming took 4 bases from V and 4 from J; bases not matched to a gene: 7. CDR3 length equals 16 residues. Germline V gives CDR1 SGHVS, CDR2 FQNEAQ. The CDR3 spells CASSYTTGGTNQPQHF. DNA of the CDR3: TGTGCCAGCAGCTATACGACAGGGGGCACAAATCAGCCCCAGCATTTT.

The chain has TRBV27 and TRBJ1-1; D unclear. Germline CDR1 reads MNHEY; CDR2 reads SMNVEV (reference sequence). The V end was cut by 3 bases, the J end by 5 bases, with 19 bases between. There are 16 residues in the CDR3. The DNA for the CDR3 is TGTGCCAGCAGTTTTGCCGGGATGAGATTAACAACTGAAGCTTTCTTT. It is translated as CASSFAGMRLTTEAFF.

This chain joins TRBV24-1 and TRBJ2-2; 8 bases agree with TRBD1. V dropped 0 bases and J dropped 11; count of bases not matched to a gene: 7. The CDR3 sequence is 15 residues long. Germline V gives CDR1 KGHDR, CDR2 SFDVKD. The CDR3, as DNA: TGTGCCACCAGTGATTTGCACAGGGGGAAAGACGAGCTGTTTTTT. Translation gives CATSDLHRGKDELFF.

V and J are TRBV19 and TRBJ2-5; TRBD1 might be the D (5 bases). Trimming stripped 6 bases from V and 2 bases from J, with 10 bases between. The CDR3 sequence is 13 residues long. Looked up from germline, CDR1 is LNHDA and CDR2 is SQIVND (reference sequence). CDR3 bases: TGTGCCAGTAGCCCGACAGCACAAGAGACCCAGTACTTC. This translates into CASSPTAQETQYF.

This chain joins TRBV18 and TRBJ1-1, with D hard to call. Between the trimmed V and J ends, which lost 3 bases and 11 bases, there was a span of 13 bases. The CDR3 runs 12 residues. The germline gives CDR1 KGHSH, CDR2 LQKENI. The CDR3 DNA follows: TGTGCCAGCTCACCCAATTCCGGGATCGCTTTCTTT. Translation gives CASSPNSGIAFF.

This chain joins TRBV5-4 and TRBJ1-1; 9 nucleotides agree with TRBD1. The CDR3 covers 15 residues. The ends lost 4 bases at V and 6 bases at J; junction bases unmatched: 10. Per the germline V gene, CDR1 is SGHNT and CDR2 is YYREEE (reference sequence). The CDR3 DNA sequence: TGTGCCAGCAGCCCCAGGACAGGGGCGAGGGCTGAAGCTTTCTTT. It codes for CASSPRTGARAEAFF.

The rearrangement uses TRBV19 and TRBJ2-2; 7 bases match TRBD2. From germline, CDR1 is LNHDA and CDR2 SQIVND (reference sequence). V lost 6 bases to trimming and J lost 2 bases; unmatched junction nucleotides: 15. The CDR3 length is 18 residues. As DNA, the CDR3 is TGTGCCAGTAGCCCCAGGCGGGGGACGATAATCAACACCGGGGAGCTGTTTTTT. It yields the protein CASSPRRGTIINTGELFF.

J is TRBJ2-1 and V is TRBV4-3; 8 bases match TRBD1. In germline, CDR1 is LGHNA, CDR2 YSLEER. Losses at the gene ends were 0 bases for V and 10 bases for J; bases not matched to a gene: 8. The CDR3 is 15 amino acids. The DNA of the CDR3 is TGCGCCAGCAGCCAAGATAGCGGCTGGACAGGGGAGCAGTTCTTC. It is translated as CASSQDSGWTGEQFF.

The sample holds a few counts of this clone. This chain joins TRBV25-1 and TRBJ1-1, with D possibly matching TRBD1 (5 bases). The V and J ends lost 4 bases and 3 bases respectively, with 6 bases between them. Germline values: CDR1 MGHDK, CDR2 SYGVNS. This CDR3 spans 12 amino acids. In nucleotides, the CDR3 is TGTGCCAGCAGTGGACAGCACACTGAAGCTTTCTTT. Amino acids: CASSGQHTEAFF.

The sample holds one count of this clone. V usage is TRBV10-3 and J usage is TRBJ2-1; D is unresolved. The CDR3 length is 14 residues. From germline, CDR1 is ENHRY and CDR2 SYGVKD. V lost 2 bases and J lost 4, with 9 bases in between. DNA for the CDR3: TGTGCCATCAGTGAGCCAGGCTCGTACAATGAGCAGTTCTTC. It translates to CAISEPGSYNEQFF.

CDR3: CSARGDYEQYF. The CDR3 bases are TGCAGCGCGAGGGGCGATTACGAGCAGTACTTC. The rearrangement uses TRBV29-1 and TRBJ2-7, with D tentatively TRBD1 or TRBD2 (5 bases each). Trimming stripped 7 bases from V and 4 bases from J, with 11 bases between. This CDR3 contains 11 residues. Germline V gives CDR1 SQVTM, CDR2 ANQGSEA.